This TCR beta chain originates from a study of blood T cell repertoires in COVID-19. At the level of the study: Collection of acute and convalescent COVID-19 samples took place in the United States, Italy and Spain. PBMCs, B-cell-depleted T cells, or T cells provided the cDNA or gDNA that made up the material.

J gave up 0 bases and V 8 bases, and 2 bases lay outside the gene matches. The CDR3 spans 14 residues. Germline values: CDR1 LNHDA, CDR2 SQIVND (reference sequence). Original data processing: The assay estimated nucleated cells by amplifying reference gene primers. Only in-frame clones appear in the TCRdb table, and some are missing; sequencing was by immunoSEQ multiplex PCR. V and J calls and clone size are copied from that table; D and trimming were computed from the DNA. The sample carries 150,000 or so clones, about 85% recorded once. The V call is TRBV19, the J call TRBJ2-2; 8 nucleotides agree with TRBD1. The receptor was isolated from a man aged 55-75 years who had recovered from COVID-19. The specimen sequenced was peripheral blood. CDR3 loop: CASRDRTNTGELFF. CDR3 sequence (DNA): TGTGCCAGTCGGGACAGGACGAACACCGGGGAGCTGTTTTTT.